This TCR beta chain was recovered during a study of cytotoxic CD8 clonotypes in ibrutinib-treated CLL. Study at large: Partial responses totalled about 24 and complete responses 2; after median 68 months, roughly 14 remained remitted and roughly twelve progressed. With a range of 6 to 36, the median treatment time before response samples were taken was more than nine months. Study-level results: Sustained-remission and progressing patients' sampling times differed. The study found clonality rose at ibrutinib response, then fell toward baseline at progression.

This clone was recorded once. The antigen remains undetermined. Distinct nucleotide sequences in the sample also encode this CDR3. The V end was cut by 0 bases, the J end by 4 bases, with 4 bases between. From germline, CDR1 is SGHTA and CDR2 FQGTGA. This CDR3 has 13 amino acids. TCRdb's table, derived via immunoSEQ multiplex PCR, lists solely in-frame clones and lacks some. Of approximately 170,000 clones listed, roughly 90% were seen once; the top ten hold approximately 3%. The V and J genes are TRBV7-3 and TRBJ2-1; D unclear. The source material was PBMCs, sampled at disease progression, from a patient treated with ibrutinib. The sequence was collected from a human donor with chronic lymphocytic leukemia. The CDR3 protein is CASSLTDYNEQFF. In nucleotides, the CDR3 is TGTGCCAGCAGCTTAACGGATTACAATGAGCAGTTCTTC.